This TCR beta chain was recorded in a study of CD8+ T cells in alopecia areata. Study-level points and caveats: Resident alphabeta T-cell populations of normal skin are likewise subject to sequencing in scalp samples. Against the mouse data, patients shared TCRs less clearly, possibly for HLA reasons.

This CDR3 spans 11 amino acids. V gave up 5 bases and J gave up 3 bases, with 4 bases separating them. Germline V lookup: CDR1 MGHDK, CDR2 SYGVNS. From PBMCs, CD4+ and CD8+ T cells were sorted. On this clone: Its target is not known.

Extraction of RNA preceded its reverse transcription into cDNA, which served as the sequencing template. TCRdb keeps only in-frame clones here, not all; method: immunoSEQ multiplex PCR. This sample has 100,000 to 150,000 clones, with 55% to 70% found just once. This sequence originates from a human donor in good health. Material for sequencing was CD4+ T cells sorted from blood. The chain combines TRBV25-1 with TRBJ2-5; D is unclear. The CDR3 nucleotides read TGTGCCAGCAGTAGAGAAGAGACCCAGTACTTC. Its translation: CASSREETQYF.